This T cell receptor beta chain is drawn from a study of T cell changes during pregnancy in multiple sclerosis. V dropped 1 base and J dropped 5 bases, with 11 bases sitting between them. Germline-derived CDR1 and CDR2 are SGHAT and FQNNGV. The CDR3 sequence is 15 residues long. Assay used: immunoSEQ multiplex PCR; TCRdb lists only in-frame clones, some missing. The sample contains some 13,000 clones, approximately 86% of which appear only once. The starting material was CD8+ T cells from peripheral blood mononuclear cells, obtained in the second trimester of pregnancy. The TCR sequence derives from a female donor in good health, enrolled as a control in a pregnancy study. V gene TRBV11-2 combines with J gene TRBJ2-2; TRBD2 is a possible D gene (6 bases). CDR3 region: CASSLAGVDTGELFF. The CDR3 DNA reads TGTGCCAGCAGCTTAGCGGGAGTAGATACCGGGGAGCTGTTTTTT.